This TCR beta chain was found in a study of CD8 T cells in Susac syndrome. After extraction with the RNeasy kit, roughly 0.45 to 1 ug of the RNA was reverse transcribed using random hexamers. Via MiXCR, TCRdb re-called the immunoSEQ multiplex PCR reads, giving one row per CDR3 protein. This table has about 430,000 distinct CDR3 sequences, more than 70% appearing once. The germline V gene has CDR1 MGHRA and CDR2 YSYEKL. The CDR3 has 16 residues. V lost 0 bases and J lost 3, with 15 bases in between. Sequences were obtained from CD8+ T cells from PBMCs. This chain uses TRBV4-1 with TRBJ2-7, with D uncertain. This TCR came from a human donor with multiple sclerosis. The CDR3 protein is CASSQEEAPYSYEQYF. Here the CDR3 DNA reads TGCGCCAGCAGCCAAGAAGAAGCCCCGTACAGCTACGAGCAGTACTTC.